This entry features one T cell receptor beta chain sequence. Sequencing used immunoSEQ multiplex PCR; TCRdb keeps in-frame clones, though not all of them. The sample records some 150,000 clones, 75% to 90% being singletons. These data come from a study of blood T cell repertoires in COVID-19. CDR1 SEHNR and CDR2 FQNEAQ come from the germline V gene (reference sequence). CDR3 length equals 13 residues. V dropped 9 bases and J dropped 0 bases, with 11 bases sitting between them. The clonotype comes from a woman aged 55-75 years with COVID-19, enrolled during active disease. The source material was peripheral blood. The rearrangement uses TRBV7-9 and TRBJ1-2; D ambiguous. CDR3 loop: CASNDGANYGYTF. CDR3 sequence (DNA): TGTGCCAGTAACGACGGGGCTAACTATGGCTACACCTTC.